A single sample is the source of the 19 T cell receptor beta chains below, sequenced in a study of regulatory T cells in long-lasting Graves disease. Arm-PCR with iRepertoire HTBI primers amplified the CDR3 regions for these TCR beta libraries. TCRdb ran MiXCR on the multiplex PCR reads and lists one entry per CDR3 protein. The table lists a few hundred thousand distinct CDR3 sequences, roughly 23% of them singletons. Time point here: persistent/refractory GD, antithyroid drugs over 5 years with positive TRAb. The TCR library was made from RNA extracted from PBMCs. The sequences come from peripheral blood mononuclear cells (PBMCs), collected when the disease was refractory, from a patient treated with antithyroid drugs. The receptors were gathered from a woman aged 40 to 49 with Graves disease.

This clonotype was detected ten times or more. The chain joins TRBV29-1 to TRBJ2-7; 10 nucleotides agree with TRBD2. This CDR3 region has 14 residues. Unmatched junction bases numbered 1, after V lost 1 base and J lost 1 base. Per the germline V gene, CDR1 is SQVTM and CDR2 is ANQGSEA. The CDR3 sequence: CSVEGLAGSYEQYF. In DNA form, the CDR3 reads TGCAGCGTTGAAGGACTAGCGGGTTCCTACGAGCAGTACTTC.

The V gene is TRBV19, the J gene TRBJ1-5; D gene ambiguous. Germline lookup yields CDR1 LNHDA and CDR2 SQIVND (reference sequence). Trimming pared 6 bases from V and 7 bases from J, leaving 16 bases between. This CDR3 contains 14 residues. The CDR3 bases are TGTGCCAGTAGGCGACCGAGAGAGGACCAGCCCCAGCATTTT. Protein sequence: CASRRPREDQPQHF.

The chain recombines TRBV10-2 with TRBJ1-5; D gene uncertain. The CDR3 has 14 amino acids. V dropped 3 bases and J dropped 0 bases, with 6 bases sitting between them. CDR1 and CDR2 (germline): WSHSY, SAAADI. The CDR3 sequence: CASSDGYSNQPQHF. CDR3 sequence (DNA): TGCGCCAGCAGTGACGGTTATAGCAATCAGCCCCAGCATTTT.

The chain recombines TRBV5-1 with TRBJ1-3; 8 bases map to TRBD1. Trimming took 5 bases from V and 0 from J; bases not matched to a gene: 7. Germline-derived CDR1 and CDR2 are SGHRS and YFSETQ. The CDR3 runs 16 residues. CDR3 region: CASSRGQVDSGNTIYF. The CDR3, as DNA: TGCGCCAGCAGTAGGGGACAGGTTGACTCTGGAAACACCATATATTTT.

This clonotype was counted at least ten times. The chain recombines TRBV27 with TRBJ1-2; D may be TRBD1 (5 bases). Trimming removed 5 bases from V and 4 bases from J, with 11 bases in between. Looked up from germline, CDR1 is MNHEY and CDR2 is SMNVEV (reference sequence). The CDR3 has 13 residues. The DNA for the CDR3 is TGTGCCAGCAGTCCCGGGACCCTCTATGGCTACACCTTC. This encodes CASSPGTLYGYTF.

The V call is TRBV10-3, the J call TRBJ1-4; D remains unclear. V was trimmed by 1 base and J by 4 bases, leaving 7 bases between them. Germline-derived CDR1 and CDR2 are ENHRY and SYGVKD. The CDR3 totals 14 residues. As DNA, the CDR3 is TGTGCCATCAGTGAGTTACGGAATAATGAAAAACTGTTTTTT. Amino acid sequence: CAISELRNNEKLFF.

In this sample, this clonotype turned up many times. The rearrangement joins TRBV28 to TRBJ1-5, with TRBD1 identical over 8 bases. CDR3 length: 12 amino acids. CDR1 is MDHEN and CDR2 is SYDVKM in the germline V gene. J lost 4 bases, V lost 11 bases, and 4 bases had no gene match. In nucleotides, the CDR3 is TGTGCCGGGGGGACAGGTAATCAGCCCCAGCATTTT. It encodes CAGGTGNQPQHF. The complete variable domain, with remaining parts taken from reference TRBV28 and TRBJ1-5, reads DVKVTQSSRYLVKRTGEKVFLECVQDMDHENMFWYRQDPGLGLRLIYFSYDVKMKEKGDIPEGYSVSREKKERFSLILESASTNQTSMYLCAGGTGNQPQHFGDGTRLSIL.

The chain carries TRBV28 and TRBJ2-7; 12 bases agree with TRBD2. Germline CDR1 is MDHEN and CDR2 is SYDVKM. This CDR3 spans 14 amino acids. J gave up 6 bases and V 0 bases, and 0 bases lay outside the gene matches. The CDR3 loop reads CASSLWTSGSEQYF. As DNA, the CDR3 is TGTGCCAGCAGTTTATGGACTAGCGGGAGCGAGCAGTACTTC.

This clonotype was picked up many times. The chain uses TRBV28 and TRBJ2-7; TRBD1 matches 10 bases. Trimming removed 8 bases from V and 5 bases from J; junction bases left unmatched: 15. The CDR3 spans 16 residues. Germline values: CDR1 MDHEN, CDR2 SYDVKM. CDR3 bases: TGTGCCAGCGGACCACCGGGACAGGGGAATGACCACGAGCAGTACTTC. Its protein product is CASGPPGQGNDHEQYF.

J is TRBJ1-5 and V is TRBV6-5; 9 nucleotides match TRBD1. The germline gives CDR1 MNHEY, CDR2 SVGAGI. V shed 4 bases, J shed 5 bases, and the junction held 6 bases outside the gene matches. The CDR3 spans 15 residues. CDR3 loop: CASSFVGQGYQPQHF. The CDR3 DNA sequence: TGTGCCAGCAGTTTCGTCGGACAGGGGTATCAGCCCCAGCATTTT.

The rearrangement joins TRBV15 to TRBJ2-1, with D perhaps TRBD1 (6 bases). CDR3 length: 15 amino acids. Germline loops: CDR1 LNHNV, CDR2 YYDKDF (reference sequence). V lost 1 base, J lost 4 bases, and 11 bases lay in between. This chain's CDR3 is CATSRVARGYNEQFF. CDR3 coding DNA: TGTGCCACCAGCAGAGTAGCCAGGGGATACAATGAGCAGTTCTTC.

The table lists this clonotype with a few counts. The chain uses TRBV4-1 and TRBJ1-6; maybe TRBD1 (6 bases). V gave up 1 base and J gave up 8 bases, with 12 bases separating them. CDR3 size: 15 residues. CDR1 and CDR2 from the germline V gene are MGHRA and YSYEKL. CDR3 sequence reads: CASSQGRGYDSPLHF. The CDR3 DNA reads TGCGCCAGCAGCCAAGGCAGGGGTTATGATTCACCCCTCCACTTT.

This clonotype was counted at least ten times. The V call is TRBV6-1, the J call TRBJ2-7; 9 nucleotides match TRBD1. J gave up 4 bases and V 6 bases, and 7 bases lay outside the gene matches. The CDR3 extends over 14 amino acids. Germline loops: CDR1 MNHNS, CDR2 SASEGT. The CDR3 loop reads CASRFGTGLYEQYF. The CDR3 nucleotides read TGTGCCAGCAGATTCGGGACAGGGTTGTACGAGCAGTACTTC.

This clonotype has at least ten counts. The chain recombines TRBV11-2 with TRBJ2-5; D gene ambiguous. Germline CDR1 SGHAT, CDR2 FQNNGV. V gave up 8 bases and J gave up 1 base, with 8 bases separating them. This CDR3 has 12 amino acids. CDR3 DNA: TGTGCCAGCTCACCATTCCAAGAGACCCAGTACTTC. This codes for CASSPFQETQYF. Complete variable domain (other parts from reference TRBV11-2 and TRBJ2-5): EAGVAQSPRYKIIEKRQSVAFWCNPISGHATLYWYQQILGQGPKLLIQFQNNGVVDDSQLPKDRFSAERLKGVDSTLKIQPAKLEDSAVYLCASSPFQETQYFGPGTRLLVL.

There are a few counts of this clonotype. The chain combines TRBV25-1 with TRBJ2-7; D assignment may be TRBD1 or TRBD2 (5 bases each). This CDR3 comprises 11 residues. V lost 3 bases to trimming and J lost 7 bases, with 7 bases between them. Per germline, CDR1 MGHDK and CDR2 SYGVNS. This CDR3 reads CASSEGTEQYF. The CDR3 DNA reads as TGTGCCAGCAGTGAGGGGACGGAGCAGTACTTC.

This clonotype was seen at least ten times. This chain connects TRBV28 to TRBJ2-7; 7 bases are a match to TRBD1. V was pared by 6 bases and J by 7 bases, with 9 bases of the junction left unmatched. Germline V gives CDR1 MDHEN, CDR2 SYDVKM. This CDR3 is 13 amino acids long. CDR3 coding DNA: TGTGCCAGCAGCTCGGACAGGTATATTGAGCAGTACTTC. Residues: CASSSDRYIEQYF.

The J gene is TRBJ1-1, the V gene TRBV3-1; TRBD1 might be the D (5 bases). The CDR3 totals 17 residues. The V end was cut by 4 bases, the J end by 1 base, with 19 bases between. Germline CDR1 LGHDT, CDR2 YNNKEL (reference sequence). The CDR3 reads CASSLERRRGANTEAFF. The CDR3 DNA is TGTGCCAGCAGCCTCGAACGTCGGCGCGGGGCGAACACTGAAGCTTTCTTT.

This clonotype was counted only a few times. This chain uses TRBV11-2 with TRBJ2-3; 8 bases agree with TRBD1. V trimming: 6 bases; J trimming: 3 bases; junction bases outside the gene matches: 8. CDR1 SGHAT and CDR2 FQNNGV come from the germline V gene. The CDR3 totals 15 residues. The CDR3, as DNA: TGTGCCAGCAGTTACAACAGGGGGTTAACAGATACGCAGTATTTT. It is translated as CASSYNRGLTDTQYF.

About this clonotype itself: One base separates it from a far larger clone, so it is likely a read error. This chain joins TRBV27 and TRBJ1-1; the D is unclear. The germline CDR1 and CDR2 sequences are MNHEY and SMNVEV (reference sequence). V shed 0 bases and J shed 2 bases, with 4 bases lying between them. This CDR3 spans 13 amino acids. As DNA, the CDR3 is TGTGCCAGCAGTTTATCGCACAACACTGAAGCTTTCTTT. As protein: CASSLSHNTEAFF.